What follows describes a single T cell receptor (beta chain). Every immunoSEQ plate was one replicate of a subset's evenly spread DNA. Replicate PCRs were loaded with approximately 300 ng DNA from unsorted PBMC, around 30,000 T cell genomes. Authors' analysis steps: As immunoSEQ supplied junction-only sequences (without quality scores), filtering differed. Profiling relied on immunoSEQ multiplex PCR, and the TCRdb table lists in-frame clones only, not all of them. For V, J and clone size, that table is used; D and trimming come from the DNA. The table shows around 500,000 clones, with around 79% occurring only once. These data originate in a study of shared clonotypes between healthy human individuals. Germline V lookup: CDR1 MDHEN, CDR2 SYDVKM. This CDR3 comprises 15 residues. V was clipped by 3 bases and J by 4 bases; unmatched bases: 5. Each donor was a Caucasian adult residing in Nashville, Tennessee.

The material sequenced was PBMCs. The receptor was derived from a woman between 40 and 50 years old in good health. Some clones in this sample may be carry-over from other donors' samples. The J gene is TRBJ2-3, the V gene TRBV28, with TRBD2 matching over 9 bases. DNA of the CDR3: TGTGCCAGCAGTTTGCCTAGCGGGAATTCAGATACGCAGTATTTT. Its translation: CASSLPSGNSDTQYF.